This TCR beta chain was found in a study of cytomegalovirus exposure and HLA in healthy donors. J lost 5 bases, V lost 1 base, and 3 bases had no gene match. CDR1 and CDR2 from the germline V gene are SGHAT and FQNNGV. This CDR3 is built from 15 residues. The PCR used 60 Vbeta and 13 Jbeta primers. Assay: immunoSEQ multiplex PCR; the TCRdb copy retains only in-frame clones and omits some. Here the sample table reports 50,000 or so clones. This receptor was taken from a woman in her thirties or forties in good health and CMV-seronegative. Sequencing used PBMCs. The rearrangement joins TRBV11-2 to TRBJ2-1, with 9 bases lining up with TRBD1. CDR3: CASSLGGTGNNEQFF. In DNA form, the CDR3 reads TGTGCCAGCAGCTTAGGAGGGACAGGGAACAATGAGCAGTTCTTC.